This T cell receptor (beta chain) was documented in a study of cytomegalovirus exposure and HLA in healthy donors. In the study overall: Earlier findings included over 90 million unique TCR beta sequences obtained from 150 million to 200 million T cells.

Although they were nominally healthy when sampled, donors likely had unrecorded immune exposures. Comment on this clone: Its antigen is not identified.

Findings of the study overall: Highly shared sequence variants in one cluster were likely a sequencing artifact. In a later analysis, around 18,000 TCR beta sequences were associated with HLA alleles at 0.05 false discovery rate.

The CDR3 is 15 amino acids. Germline lookup yields CDR1 ENHRY and CDR2 SYGVKD. Trimming cost V 2 bases and J 9 bases, with 14 bases left between them. PCR amplification relied on 60 Vbeta primers (plus 13 Jbeta primers). Profiled with immunoSEQ multiplex PCR; TCRdb holds only in-frame clones, not every one. This repertoire shows tens of thousands of clones, 65% to 90% found once; its top ten account for approximately 17%. The TCR sequence derives from an older man in good health and CMV-seropositive. V gene TRBV10-3 combines with J gene TRBJ1-6; unclear D gene. The specimen sequenced was PBMCs. CDR3 sequence reads: CAISEPGPGFSPLHF. The DNA for the CDR3 is TGTGCCATCAGTGAGCCGGGCCCGGGGTTTTCACCCCTCCACTTT.